The 20 T cell receptor beta chains below were found in one sample sequenced in a study of blood T cells in healthy people across ages. Primers used in a second PCR of about 7 to 12 cycles were a sample-barcoded 5' primer and a J-beta primer mix. TCRdb independently ran MiXCR on the 5' RACE reads; one entry per CDR3 protein. Among 550,000 to 750,000 distinct CDR3 sequences listed, 21% were seen once. Sequenced input: blood. Source of these receptors: a man in his 70s in good health.

This sequence joins TRBV20-1 and TRBJ2-1; D gene ambiguous. Germline-derived CDR1 and CDR2 are DFQATT and SNEGSKA (reference sequence). V was clipped by 2 bases and J by 0 bases, with 11 bases between them. CDR3 size: 15 residues. The CDR3 spells CSARSVSFSYNEQFF. CDR3 sequence (DNA): TGCAGTGCTAGATCTGTGAGCTTCTCCTACAATGAGCAGTTCTTC.

This clonotype has a handful of counts. This clone may be a read error of a much larger clone one base away. The rearrangement uses TRBV20-1 and TRBJ1-1, with 8 bases fitting TRBD1. CDR3 length: 12 amino acids. Germline V gene sequence: CDR1 DFQATT, CDR2 SNEGSKA (reference sequence). V was pared by 3 bases and J by 7 bases, with 4 bases of the junction left unmatched. In DNA, the CDR3 is TGCAGTGCTAGCCAGGGGGCTGTTGAAGCTTTCTTT. Protein: CSASQGAVEAFF.

The chain carries TRBV6-6 and TRBJ1-4, with 8 bases lining up with TRBD1. Germline CDR1 and CDR2: MNHNY and SVGAGI (reference sequence). The trim removed 11 bases at V and 0 bases at J, leaving 11 bases unmatched. The CDR3 loop spans 16 amino acids. The CDR3 DNA sequence: TGTGCCGGGGGCCGACAGGGGCGGACAACTAATGAAAAACTGTTTTTT. It translates to CAGGRQGRTTNEKLFF.

This clonotype was seen only a few times. This chain links TRBV29-1 with TRBJ2-7; D is uncertain. The CDR3 spans 11 residues. Between the trimmed V and J ends, which lost 2 bases and 3 bases, there was a span of 5 bases. Germline CDR1 is SQVTM and CDR2 is ANQGSEA. The CDR3: CSVEKNYEQYF. The CDR3 DNA is TGCAGCGTTGAAAAGAACTACGAGCAGTACTTC.

This chain connects TRBV19 to TRBJ2-1, with a weak D call TRBD2 (6 bases). The CDR3 consists of 15 residues. The germline V gene encodes CDR1 LNHDA and CDR2 SQIVND (reference sequence). Trimming removed 8 bases from V and 4 bases from J, with 18 bases in between. The CDR3 nucleotides read TGTGCCAGTTGCCCGAATCGCGGGGTTTACAATGAGCAGTTCTTC. Its protein is CASCPNRGVYNEQFF. The complete variable domain, with remaining parts taken from reference TRBV19 and TRBJ2-1, reads DGGITQSPKYLFRKEGQNVTLSCEQNLNHDAMYWYRQDPGQGLRLIYYSQIVNDFQKGDIAEGYSVSREKKESFPLTVTSAQKNPTAFYLCASCPNRGVYNEQFFGPGTRLTVL.

This chain joins TRBV6-6 and TRBJ1-4; 10 bases are shared with TRBD1. CDR1 and CDR2 from the germline V gene are MNHNY and SVGAGI (reference sequence). This CDR3 region has 16 residues. With 1 base clipped from V and 6 bases from J, the junction kept 5 bases outside the gene matches. CDR3 region: CASSYLAGQGYEKLFF. In DNA, the CDR3 is TGTGCCAGCAGTTACTTGGCGGGACAGGGGTATGAAAAACTGTTTTTT.

V is TRBV13 and J is TRBJ2-5; the D gene is possibly TRBD2 (5 bases). With 5 bases removed from V and 0 bases from J, the gap between germline ends came to 19 bases. CDR1 and CDR2 from the germline V gene are PRHDT and FYEKMQ (reference sequence). The CDR3 runs 17 residues. The CDR3 loop is CASSPRSVMVDQETQYF. CDR3 nucleotide sequence: TGTGCCAGCAGCCCACGTAGCGTAATGGTGGACCAAGAGACCCAGTACTTC.

This clonotype was counted ten times or more. The V gene is TRBV2, the J gene TRBJ2-3, with unresolved D. There are 11 residues in the CDR3. In germline, CDR1 is SNHLY, CDR2 FYNNEI. V gave up 6 bases and J gave up 7 bases, with 8 bases separating them. In DNA form, the CDR3 reads TGTGCCAGCAGCCCTGAGAATACGCAGTATTTT. Its protein product is CASSPENTQYF. Full variable domain (outside the CDR3, taken from reference TRBV2 and TRBJ2-3): EPEVTQTPSHQVTQMGQEVILRCVPISNHLYFYWYRQILGQKVEFLVSFYNNEISEKSEIFDDQFSVERPDGSNFTLKIRSTKLEDSAMYFCASSPENTQYFGPGTRLTVL.

Many counts were recorded for this clonotype. This chain links TRBV4-2 with TRBJ2-1, with 9 bases fitting TRBD2. Germline V gene data show CDR1 as LGHNA and CDR2 as YNFKEQ. This CDR3 comprises 15 residues. V was clipped by 1 base and J by 4 bases; unmatched bases: 2. CDR3 region: CASSQGREGYNEQFF. The CDR3 nucleotides are TGTGCCAGCAGCCAAGGGCGGGAGGGTTACAATGAGCAGTTCTTC.

The CDR3 DNA is TGTGCCAGCAGCTTTAGCGGGAGGGCCATCGGGGAGCTGTTTTTT. Amino acid sequence: CASSFSGRAIGELFF. The V and J genes are TRBV7-2 and TRBJ2-2, with 11 positions matching TRBD2. Germline V gives CDR1 SGHTA, CDR2 FQGNSA. J lost 7 bases, V lost 3 bases, and 4 bases had no gene match. There are 15 residues in the CDR3. Looking up the rest from reference TRBV7-2 and TRBJ2-2 gives the full variable domain: GAGVSQSPSNKVTEKGKDVELRCDPISGHTALYWYRQSLGQGLEFLIYFQGNSAPDKSGLPSDRFSAERTGGSVSTLTIQRTQQEDSAVYLCASSFSGRAIGELFFGEGSRLTVL.

V and J are TRBV9 and TRBJ2-2; 8 nucleotides line up with TRBD2. Per the germline V gene, CDR1 is SGDLS and CDR2 is YYNGEE. The V gene end was trimmed by 4 bases and the J gene end by 5 bases; junction bases not matched to a gene: 7. The CDR3 is 15 residues long. The DNA for the CDR3 is TGTGCCAGCAGCACCAGCGGGAGTAGAACCGGGGAGCTGTTTTTT. As protein: CASSTSGSRTGELFF. Variable domain in full (rest from reference TRBV9 and TRBJ2-2): DSGVTQTPKHLITATGQRVTLRCSPRSGDLSVYWYQQSLDQGLQFLIQYYNGEERAKGNILERFSAQQFPDLHSELNLSSLELGDSALYFCASSTSGSRTGELFFGEGSRLTVL.

The V gene is TRBV7-9, the J gene TRBJ1-1; 9 nucleotides match TRBD1. Looked up from germline, CDR1 is SEHNR and CDR2 is FQNEAQ (reference sequence). The CDR3 covers 13 residues. Trimming removed 4 bases from V and 9 bases from J; junction bases left unmatched: 6. CDR3 loop: CASSYTGTGKAFF. The CDR3, as DNA: TGTGCCAGCAGCTATACCGGGACAGGGAAAGCTTTCTTT.

This clonotype was observed a few times. J is TRBJ1-1 and V is TRBV19; D call uncertain. The CDR3 consists of 14 residues. Per germline, CDR1 LNHDA and CDR2 SQIVND (reference sequence). V lost 6 bases, J lost 2 bases, and 13 bases lay in between. The CDR3 loop is CASSTGMRNTEAFF. Written as DNA, the CDR3 is TGTGCCAGTAGCACGGGGATGAGAAACACTGAAGCTTTCTTT.

The chain links TRBV7-8 to TRBJ2-2; D gene ambiguous. Germline V CDR1 and CDR2: SGHVS, FQNEAQ. V lost 3 bases and J lost 2, with 4 bases in between. CDR3 length: 13 amino acids. This CDR3 reads CASSFYNTGELFF. The CDR3 DNA is TGTGCCAGCAGCTTCTATAACACCGGGGAGCTGTTTTTT.

CDR3 nucleotides: TGCAGTGCTAGACCCCAGCAGGGGTCGAACACTGAAGCTTTCTTT. Protein: CSARPQQGSNTEAFF. The chain joins TRBV20-1 to TRBJ1-1; tentative D call: TRBD1 (6 bases). Deletions cut 2 bases from V and 1 base from J, with 14 bases between. Germline V CDR1 and CDR2: DFQATT, SNEGSKA (reference sequence). The CDR3 runs to 15 residues.

The rearrangement uses TRBV9 and TRBJ2-1, with D possibly matching TRBD1 (6 bases). This CDR3 contains 15 residues. Germline-derived CDR1 and CDR2 are SGDLS and YYNGEE. V gave up 3 bases and J gave up 5 bases, with 15 bases separating them. The DNA for the CDR3 is TGTGCCAGCAGCGCCAGGGGCTCTCTCAACAATGAGCAGTTCTTC. Its protein is CASSARGSLNNEQFF.

The chain joins TRBV5-1 to TRBJ2-5; tentative D call: TRBD1 (6 bases). The DNA matches TRBJ2-1 better at its end, which makes the J call doubtful. Germline V gene sequence: CDR1 SGHRS, CDR2 YFSETQ. CDR3 length: 15 residues. CDR3 nucleotide sequence: TGCGCCAGCAGCCTGGGGGCAGCGAGTTACAATGAGCAGTTCTTC. Its protein product is CASSLGAASYNEQFF.

The V call is TRBV2, the J call TRBJ2-2, with 13 bases lining up with TRBD2. Looked up from germline, CDR1 is SNHLY and CDR2 is FYNNEI. This CDR3 is built from 16 residues. J was trimmed by 1 base and V by 6 bases; bases with no gene match: 2. In nucleotides, the CDR3 is TGTGCCAGCAGCAGGACTAGCGGGGGGAACACCGGGGAGCTGTTTTTT. It specifies CASSRTSGGNTGELFF.

This clonotype was found a few times. Being one base from a much bigger clone, this may be a read error. The CDR3 DNA is TGTGCCAGCAGCCCAGCCCACGAGCAGTACTTC. Translating gives CASSPAHEQYF. This rearrangement joins TRBV7-9 to TRBJ2-5, with D unresolved. The J call may be mistaken, given a closer DNA end match to TRBJ2-7. The CDR3 runs 11 residues. Germline CDR1 SEHNR, CDR2 FQNEAQ (reference sequence).

The chain combines TRBV7-3 with TRBJ2-5; 12 nucleotides align to TRBD2. The assigned J gene may be wrong: the sequence end matches TRBJ2-1 better. Germline V CDR1 and CDR2: SGHTA, FQGTGA. There are 15 residues in the CDR3. The CDR3 reads CASSFTSGRSNEQFF. The CDR3 region has the DNA TGTGCCAGCAGCTTTACTAGCGGGAGGTCAAATGAGCAGTTCTTC.